The 16 T cell receptor beta chains presented below share a single source sample, sequenced in a study of a mutant IDH1 vaccine in newly diagnosed glioma (dated by TCRdb to the early 2020s). Libraries were constructed by the immunoSEQ multiplex PCR assay. TCRdb took this table from immuneACCESS and kept in-frame rearrangements with V and J called. Such tables lack part of the clones; where checked against another copy, unresolved V genes explain under half of the gap, and the rest is unexplained. For this sample the table gives approximately 36,000 clones, of which roughly 92% were detected only once. More than 15% of the sample is taken by the ten largest. In the paper's terms, the time point label means: baseline, week 1 (first vaccination visit). The treatment or condition label for this specimen denotes: pre-vaccination baseline after standard-of-care therapy. The sequencing here drew on PBMCs, taken from a glioma patient treated with radiotherapy, temozolomide or both. The receptors derive from a man aged 18 to 30 with glioma.

A few counts support this clone. V and J are TRBV6-5 and TRBJ2-2, with TRBD1 identical over 8 bases. The CDR3 runs 15 residues. Per germline, CDR1 MNHEY and CDR2 SVGAGI. V shed 9 bases, J shed 1 base, and the junction held 7 bases outside the gene matches. Written as DNA, the CDR3 is TGTGCCAGTAAACCCGGGACAGGGAACACCGGGGAGCTGTTTTTT. Its translation is CASKPGTGNTGELFF.

V is TRBV2 and J is TRBJ2-6; D possibly corresponds to TRBD1 (5 bases). The V end was cut by 6 bases, the J end by 4 bases, with 10 bases between. CDR3 size: 14 residues. The germline V gene has CDR1 SNHLY and CDR2 FYNNEI. Here the CDR3 reads CASRNKGGANVLTF. The CDR3 DNA is TGTGCCAGCAGGAATAAGGGGGGGGCCAACGTCCTGACTTTC.

This chain joins TRBV19 and TRBJ1-1; D not resolved. CDR3 length: 13 amino acids. Deletions cut 4 bases from V and 3 bases from J, with 9 bases between. Germline V gives CDR1 LNHDA, CDR2 SQIVND (reference sequence). In DNA, the CDR3 is TGTGCCAGTAGTAGCCATGAATACACTGAAGCTTTCTTT. It specifies CASSSHEYTEAFF.

The chain links TRBV11-2 to TRBJ2-3; weak D call: TRBD2 (6 bases). This CDR3 has 17 amino acids. The germline gives CDR1 SGHAT, CDR2 FQNNGV. V was clipped by 2 bases and J by 0 bases, with 15 bases between them. CDR3 DNA sequence: TGTGCCAGCAGCTTAAGGTTCGGCGGGACTAGCACAGATACGCAGTATTTT. Translating gives CASSLRFGGTSTDTQYF.

This clone has just a few counts. V and J are TRBV6-1 and TRBJ1-4, with TRBD1 matching over 7 bases. V lost 4 bases to trimming and J lost 11 bases; unmatched junction nucleotides: 4. CDR1 and CDR2 from the germline V gene are MNHNS and SASEGT. The CDR3 contains 12 residues. CDR3 sequence reads: CASSADRAKLFF. For the CDR3, the DNA is TGTGCCAGCAGTGCCGACAGGGCGAAACTGTTTTTT.

This clone was seen a handful of times. The chain links TRBV19 to TRBJ1-1, with a possible D match to TRBD1 (6 bases). Trimming took off 1 base at V and 6 bases at J, with 9 bases between the two ends. The germline gives CDR1 LNHDA, CDR2 SQIVND (reference sequence). The CDR3 runs 13 residues. Written as DNA, the CDR3 is TGTGCCAGTAGTATAGTCGCAGGGGCTGAAGCTTTCTTT. The encoded protein is CASSIVAGAEAFF.

This rearrangement joins TRBV6-6 to TRBJ2-7; weak D call: TRBD1 (6 bases). Trimming removed 0 bases from V and 5 bases from J, with 11 bases in between. CDR1 and CDR2 from the germline V gene are MNHNY and SVGAGI (reference sequence). This CDR3 is built from 14 residues. This CDR3 is CASSYSRQVDEQYF. The CDR3, as DNA: TGTGCCAGCAGTTACTCGAGACAGGTAGACGAGCAGTACTTC.

The chain carries TRBV5-1 and TRBJ1-1, with D unresolved. The V and J ends lost 7 bases and 1 base respectively, with 17 bases between them. The germline CDR1 and CDR2 sequences are SGHRS and YFSETQ. This CDR3 region has 15 residues. In DNA form, the CDR3 reads TGCGCCAGCTCTCTGAATTATAACAAGAACACTGAAGCTTTCTTT. Amino acids: CASSLNYNKNTEAFF.

CDR3 region: CASSQEAGNEQFF. The CDR3 nucleotides are TGCGCCAGCAGCCAAGAAGCAGGCAATGAGCAGTTCTTC. The rearrangement joins TRBV4-1 to TRBJ2-1; the D is unclear. The germline V gene has CDR1 MGHRA and CDR2 YSYEKL. Trimming removed 0 bases at V and 6 bases at J, with 6 bases between. This CDR3 region has 13 residues.

The rearrangement uses TRBV18 and TRBJ2-6; TRBD1 matches at 8 bases. J gave up 4 bases and V 4 bases, and 12 bases lay outside the gene matches. Germline V gene lookup returns CDR1 KGHSH and CDR2 LQKENI. The CDR3 has 18 residues. The CDR3 reads CASSQQGVVPLGANVLTF. The CDR3 DNA follows: TGTGCCAGCTCACAACAGGGGGTAGTCCCTCTGGGGGCCAACGTCCTGACTTTC.

The rearrangement joins TRBV28 to TRBJ2-6; D call uncertain. The V end was cut by 4 bases, the J end by 0 bases, with 7 bases between. The CDR3 runs 15 residues. Germline V CDR1 and CDR2: MDHEN, SYDVKM. The CDR3 here is CASSSPSSGANVLTF. DNA of the CDR3: TGTGCCAGCAGTTCCCCCAGCTCTGGGGCCAACGTCCTGACTTTC.

This chain links TRBV10-2 with TRBJ2-7; 14 nucleotides agree with TRBD2. The CDR3 covers 17 residues. Germline V CDR1 and CDR2: WSHSY, SAAADI. Unmatched junction bases numbered 13, after V lost 11 bases and J lost 1 base. Here the CDR3 reads CAAYAGTSGRGSYEQYF. The CDR3 bases are TGCGCCGCGTACGCCGGGACTAGCGGGAGAGGTTCCTACGAGCAGTACTTC.

The chain is built from TRBV6-5 and TRBJ1-3; D is ambiguous. Germline-derived CDR1 and CDR2 are MNHEY and SVGAGI. Trimming took off 6 bases at V and 0 bases at J, with 12 bases between the two ends. The CDR3 extends over 15 amino acids. This CDR3 is CASSQRFDSGNTIYF. CDR3 in DNA: TGTGCCAGCAGCCAGAGGTTCGACTCTGGAAACACCATATATTTT.

This chain connects TRBV18 to TRBJ2-1; D gene uncertain. The CDR3 contains 13 residues. The germline gives CDR1 KGHSH, CDR2 LQKENI. Trimming removed 2 bases at V and 2 bases at J, with 4 bases between. CDR3: CASSPVPYNEQFF. CDR3 bases: TGTGCCAGCTCACCAGTCCCCTACAATGAGCAGTTCTTC.

This clone has only one observation. CDR3 coding DNA: TGTGCCAGCAGTACCGGGACTAGCGGGACTTACGAGCAGTACTTC. Amino acids: CASSTGTSGTYEQYF. The chain is built from TRBV27 and TRBJ2-7; 13 positions match TRBD2. This CDR3 is built from 15 residues. Germline V gene data show CDR1 as MNHEY and CDR2 as SMNVEV (reference sequence). J was trimmed by 4 bases and V by 5 bases; bases with no gene match: 5.

The CDR3 nucleotides read TGTGCCAGCAGTTTCGGGGCTAACTATGGCTACACCTTC. It translates to CASSFGANYGYTF. V and J are TRBV28 and TRBJ1-2; D gene ambiguous. V was clipped by 3 bases and J by 0 bases, with 5 bases between them. CDR1 is MDHEN and CDR2 is SYDVKM in the germline V gene. The CDR3 spans 13 residues.